The next 14 T cell receptor beta chains were all read from a single sample in a study of T cell responses to AZD1222 COVID-19 vaccine. Libraries were prepared by immunoSEQ multiplex PCR; TCRdb keeps only in-frame clonotypes and omits some of them. The sample records approximately 120,000 clones, approximately 88% being singletons. The specimen was peripheral blood, collected on day 0 of AZD1222 vaccination. These TCRs come from an adult in good health.

V and J are TRBV6-2 or TRBV6-3 and TRBJ2-1, with 9 bases matching TRBD2. Germline V gives CDR1 MNHEY, CDR2 SVGEGT. CDR3 length: 14 residues. J was trimmed by 10 bases and V by 2 bases; bases with no gene match: 6. Here the CDR3 DNA reads TGTGCCAGCAGTTACGGAGGGACTAGCAACGAGCAGTTCTTC. Translated, it gives CASSYGGTSNEQFF.

The chain carries TRBV19 and TRBJ2-6; 8 nucleotides agree with TRBD1. J gave up 12 bases and V 0 bases, and 13 bases lay outside the gene matches. The CDR3 loop spans 17 amino acids. CDR1 and CDR2 (germline): LNHDA, SQIVND (reference sequence). The chain's CDR3 is CASSIDVVTGVMGVLTF. Written as DNA, the CDR3 is TGTGCCAGTAGTATAGACGTGGTGACAGGGGTCATGGGCGTCCTGACTTTC.

This chain connects TRBV7-2 to TRBJ2-1, with TRBD2 identical over 8 bases. The CDR3 consists of 17 residues. Germline V gene sequence: CDR1 SGHTA, CDR2 FQGNSA. The J segment lost 4 bases and the V segment lost 0 bases, leaving 8 bases of the junction unmatched. The CDR3 coding sequence is TGTGCCAGCAGCTTAGCTCTCACGGGAGGGCCTTACAATGAGCAGTTCTTC. This translates into CASSLALTGGPYNEQFF.

CDR3: CSASEVGQLNYGYTF. The CDR3 DNA follows: TGCAGTGCTAGTGAAGTTGGCCAGCTTAACTATGGCTACACCTTC. J is TRBJ1-2 and V is TRBV20-1; no clear D. The ends were cut back, 3 bases at V and 1 base at J, with 15 bases in the middle. Germline values: CDR1 DFQATT, CDR2 SNEGSKA (reference sequence). This CDR3 comprises 15 residues.

The V call is TRBV9, the J call TRBJ1-1, with a possible D match to TRBD1 (5 bases). Trimming removed 2 bases from V and 1 base from J, with 9 bases in between. Germline V lookup: CDR1 SGDLS, CDR2 YYNGEE. This CDR3 has 14 amino acids. The CDR3 spells CASSVSGGNTEAFF. The CDR3 DNA follows: TGTGCCAGCAGCGTGAGCGGGGGGAACACTGAAGCTTTCTTT. Full variable domain (rest looked up from reference TRBV9 and TRBJ1-1): DSGVTQTPKHLITATGQRVTLRCSPRSGDLSVYWYQQSLDQGLQFLIQYYNGEERAKGNILERFSAQQFPDLHSELNLSSLELGDSALYFCASSVSGGNTEAFFGQGTRLTVV.

The DNA for the CDR3 is TGTGCCAGCACCCCGGGACAGCGAATGTCTGAAGCTTTCTTT. It yields the protein CASTPGQRMSEAFF. The rearrangement uses TRBV6-6 and TRBJ1-1, with 7 bases aligning to TRBD1. The J segment lost 6 bases and the V segment lost 7 bases, leaving 11 bases of the junction unmatched. CDR3 length equals 14 residues. Per germline, CDR1 MNHNY and CDR2 SVGAGI (reference sequence).

CDR3 sequence: CSASQGASLTEAFF. In DNA form, the CDR3 reads TGCAGTGCTAGTCAGGGGGCGAGCCTCACTGAAGCTTTCTTT. V usage is TRBV20-1 and J usage is TRBJ1-1; 8 positions match TRBD1. CDR3 size: 14 residues. Germline V lookup: CDR1 DFQATT, CDR2 SNEGSKA (reference sequence). Trimming cost V 3 bases and J 4 bases; bases outside gene matches: 7.

The chain employs TRBV7-2 and TRBJ2-3, with D possibly TRBD1 on 5 matching bases. This CDR3 is 16 amino acids long. The germline V gene encodes CDR1 SGHTA and CDR2 FQGNSA. The germline V and J ends were trimmed by 1 base and 1 base, with 12 bases remaining between them. The CDR3 nucleotides read TGTGCCAGCAGCTTAGGGGGCCGAAAGGGCACAGATACGCAGTATTTT. This codes for CASSLGGRKGTDTQYF.

CDR3 protein: CASSLVPGSYEQYF. The CDR3 DNA is TGTGCCAGCAGCTTAGTCCCGGGCTCCTACGAGCAGTACTTC. The genes are TRBV7-8 and TRBJ2-7, with no clear D. Trimming pared 1 base from V and 0 bases from J, leaving 7 bases between. CDR3 length: 14 residues. CDR1 SGHVS and CDR2 FQNEAQ come from the germline V gene.

The J gene is TRBJ1-4, the V gene TRBV27, with 9 bases that match TRBD1. The CDR3 extends over 14 amino acids. Germline CDR1 and CDR2: MNHEY and SMNVEV (reference sequence). V shed 2 bases, J shed 10 bases, and the junction held 5 bases outside the gene matches. The CDR3 nucleotides read TGTGCCAGCAGTTTACAGGACAGGGGAGGAAAACTGTTTTTT. It translates to CASSLQDRGGKLFF.

The chain couples TRBV4-3 to TRBJ1-1; no firm D call. From germline, CDR1 is LGHNA and CDR2 YSLEER. The CDR3 contains 16 residues. Trimming stripped 0 bases from V and 0 bases from J, with 11 bases between. The CDR3 here is CASSQDEGTVNTEAFF. As DNA, the CDR3 is TGCGCCAGCAGCCAAGATGAAGGAACAGTGAACACTGAAGCTTTCTTT.

The rearrangement joins TRBV19 to TRBJ1-2; no firm D call. Germline-derived CDR1 and CDR2 are LNHDA and SQIVND (reference sequence). CDR3 length: 14 residues. V was pared by 6 bases and J by 4 bases, with 15 bases between. Here the CDR3 DNA reads TGTGCCAGTAGGATACCAGCCTTTGGCTATGGCTACACCTTC. This translates into CASRIPAFGYGYTF.

The rearrangement joins TRBV6-1 to TRBJ1-1, with D uncertain. Trimming stripped 1 base from V and 1 base from J, with 19 bases between. Germline V CDR1 and CDR2: MNHNS, SASEGT. The length of the CDR3 is 18 residues. The chain's CDR3 is CASSEGERFLGSNTEAFF. CDR3 in DNA: TGTGCCAGCAGTGAAGGAGAGAGGTTTTTGGGGTCGAACACTGAAGCTTTCTTT.

This chain connects TRBV5-1 to TRBJ2-5; 9 bases match TRBD1. Trimming at V came to 4 bases and at J to 5 bases, leaving 9 bases not matched to a gene. The CDR3 is made up of 15 amino acids. Germline V CDR1 and CDR2: SGHRS, YFSETQ. CDR3 sequence reads: CASSPGQGGEETQYF. The DNA of the CDR3 is TGCGCCAGCAGCCCGGGACAGGGTGGTGAGGAGACCCAGTACTTC.